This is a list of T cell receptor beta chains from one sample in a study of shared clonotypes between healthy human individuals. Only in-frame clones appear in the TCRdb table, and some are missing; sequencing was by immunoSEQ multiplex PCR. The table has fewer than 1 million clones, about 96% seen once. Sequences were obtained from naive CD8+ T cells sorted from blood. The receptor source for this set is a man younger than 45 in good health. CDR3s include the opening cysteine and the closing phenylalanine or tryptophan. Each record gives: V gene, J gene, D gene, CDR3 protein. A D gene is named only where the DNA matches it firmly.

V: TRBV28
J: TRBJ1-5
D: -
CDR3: CASKGNSNQPQHF

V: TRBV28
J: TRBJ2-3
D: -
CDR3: CASRQDRHTDTQYF

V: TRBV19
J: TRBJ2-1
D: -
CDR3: CASSILGEQFF

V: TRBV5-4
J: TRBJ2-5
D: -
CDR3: CASSFGQGETQYF

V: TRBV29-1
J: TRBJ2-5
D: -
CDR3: CSASGASVEETQYF

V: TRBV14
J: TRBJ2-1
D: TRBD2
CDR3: CASSPLPGLAFDEQFF

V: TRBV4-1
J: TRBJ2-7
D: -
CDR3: CASSLSPGSRAYEQYF

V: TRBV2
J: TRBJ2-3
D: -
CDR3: CATLRADTQYF

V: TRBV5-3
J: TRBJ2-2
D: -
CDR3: CARSLLGGRITGELFF

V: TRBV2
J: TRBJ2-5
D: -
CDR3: CASSGRPQETQYF

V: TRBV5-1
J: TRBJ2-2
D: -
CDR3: CASSLIVNTGELFF

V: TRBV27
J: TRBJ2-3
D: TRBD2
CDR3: CASSLAGGFTDTQYF

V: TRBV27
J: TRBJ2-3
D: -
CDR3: CASSPGLNGRTDTQYF

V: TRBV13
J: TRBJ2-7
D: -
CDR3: CASSLNYLEQYF

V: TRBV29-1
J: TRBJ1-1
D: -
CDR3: CSGAGPTTNTEAFF

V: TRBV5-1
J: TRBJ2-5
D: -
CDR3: CASSSDEGLSRQGTQYF

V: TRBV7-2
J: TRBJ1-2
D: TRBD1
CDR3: CASSFRDRENYGYTF

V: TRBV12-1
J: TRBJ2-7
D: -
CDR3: CASSWDHQSYEQYF

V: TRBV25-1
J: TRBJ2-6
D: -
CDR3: CASSGGYRDGSGANVLTF

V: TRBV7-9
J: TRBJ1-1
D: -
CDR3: CASSLARLNTEAFF

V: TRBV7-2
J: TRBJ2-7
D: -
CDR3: CASSLARGQKYYEQYF

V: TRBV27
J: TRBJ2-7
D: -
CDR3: CASSLSVIAAYEQYF

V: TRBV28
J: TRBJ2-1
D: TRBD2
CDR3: CASTLSGSSYNEQFF

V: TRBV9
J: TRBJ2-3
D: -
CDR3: CASSAPTDTQYF

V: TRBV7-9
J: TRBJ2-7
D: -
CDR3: CASSLEDYEQYF

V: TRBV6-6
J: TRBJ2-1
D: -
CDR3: CASSYGAGSYNEQFF

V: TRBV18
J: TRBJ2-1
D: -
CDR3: CASSPEPGGFSLSSYNEQFF